One sample yielded the 8 T cell receptor beta chains listed below, sequenced in a study of sequential checkpoint blockade in melanoma. The treatment here: randomized to nivolumab then ipilimumab (arm A) or the reverse (arm B). Some clones are missing from TCRdb's copy, which holds only in-frame ones; the method was immunoSEQ multiplex PCR. The repertoire holds some 25,000 clones, 70% to 80% seen once, with roughly 15% in the top ten. The specimen was CD8+ T cells sorted from blood (inferred from file names), collected from a patient given nivolumab and ipilimumab in sequence. Receptors originate from a human donor with melanoma.

J is TRBJ2-2 and V is TRBV27, with D possibly being TRBD1 (6 bases). From germline, CDR1 is MNHEY and CDR2 SMNVEV (reference sequence). The CDR3 totals 16 residues. V was trimmed by 6 bases and J by 1 base, leaving 15 bases between them. The CDR3 here is CASSPLPGQNTGELFF. In DNA form, the CDR3 reads TGTGCCAGCAGCCCCCTCCCGGGACAGAACACCGGGGAGCTGTTTTTT.

V usage is TRBV10-3 and J usage is TRBJ1-2, with 9 bases that match TRBD1. The V segment lost 0 bases and the J segment 4 bases; nucleotides outside the gene matches: 6. The CDR3 consists of 16 residues. The germline gives CDR1 ENHRY, CDR2 SYGVKD. In DNA form, the CDR3 reads TGTGCCATCAGTGAGTCGACAGGGGGAGGTAGCTATGGCTACACCTTC. Translated: CAISESTGGGSYGYTF.

This clone was seen a single time. This chain uses TRBV7-6 with TRBJ2-2; D call uncertain. Germline V gives CDR1 SGHVS, CDR2 FNYEAQ. There are 12 residues in the CDR3. V lost 0 bases and J 6 bases, leaving 2 bases between the germline ends. The CDR3 sequence: CASSLAAGELFF. The CDR3 DNA reads as TGTGCCAGCAGCTTAGCCGCCGGGGAGCTGTTTTTT. The full variable domain, its missing parts supplied by reference TRBV7-6 and TRBJ2-2, is GAGVSQSPRYKVTKRGQDVALRCDPISGHVSLYWYRQALGQGPEFLTYFNYEAQQDKSGLPNDRFSAERPEGSISTLTIQRTEQRDSAMYRCASSLAAGELFFGEGSRLTVL.

J is TRBJ2-7 and V is TRBV28; D possibly corresponds to TRBD1 (5 bases). This CDR3 is 12 amino acids long. V lost 8 bases, J lost 3 bases, and 11 bases lay in between. Per the germline V gene, CDR1 is MDHEN and CDR2 is SYDVKM. The CDR3 reads CASEQDRYEQYF. As DNA, the CDR3 is TGTGCCAGCGAACAGGACCGCTACGAGCAGTACTTC.

The gene calls are TRBV7-9 and TRBJ2-7; D uncertain. CDR1 and CDR2 (germline): SEHNR, FQNEAQ (reference sequence). The germline V and J ends were trimmed by 5 bases and 2 bases, with 13 bases remaining between them. The CDR3 length is 14 residues. The CDR3 reads CASSPGLEPYEQYF. CDR3 DNA: TGTGCCAGCAGCCCAGGCTTGGAACCCTACGAGCAGTACTTC.

This sequence joins TRBV19 and TRBJ2-7, with a weak D call TRBD1 (6 bases). The ends were cut back, 6 bases at V and 3 bases at J, with 12 bases in the middle. The CDR3 consists of 13 residues. Germline V gene data show CDR1 as LNHDA and CDR2 as SQIVND (reference sequence). Here the CDR3 DNA reads TGTGCCAGTAGAGGGACACCGAACTACGAGCAGTACTTC. It yields the protein CASRGTPNYEQYF.

The chain recombines TRBV6-5 with TRBJ1-1; 7 bases are shared with TRBD1. The CDR3 contains 14 residues. Per the germline V gene, CDR1 is MNHEY and CDR2 is SVGAGI. V shed 6 bases and J 0 bases; nucleotides not matched to a gene: 4. CDR3 coding DNA: TGTGCCAGCAGCCGACAGGGTCTGAACACTGAAGCTTTCTTT. As protein: CASSRQGLNTEAFF.

The chain joins TRBV5-1 to TRBJ2-5; possibly TRBD2 for D (5 bases). The CDR3 covers 11 residues. Looked up from germline, CDR1 is SGHRS and CDR2 is YFSETQ. Trimming removed 4 bases from V and 5 bases from J, with 6 bases in between. CDR3 loop: CASSREETQYF. DNA of the CDR3: TGCGCCAGCAGCAGGGAGGAGACCCAGTACTTC.